What follows are 25 T cell receptor beta chains derived from one specimen sequenced in a study of blood T cell repertoires in COVID-19. Sequencing used immunoSEQ multiplex PCR; TCRdb keeps in-frame clones, though not all of them. This table holds 170,000 or so clones, about 88% found once. Sequencing input: peripheral blood. These receptors all stem from a man aged 55 to 70 with COVID-19, enrolled during active disease.

The rearrangement links TRBV18 to TRBJ1-1; D gene uncertain. Deletions cut 0 bases from V and 5 bases from J, with 22 bases between. Germline values: CDR1 KGHSH, CDR2 LQKENI. The length of the CDR3 is 18 residues. CDR3: CASSPPMGGTERRTEAFF. In DNA, the CDR3 is TGTGCCAGCTCACCACCGATGGGAGGAACAGAAAGGAGGACTGAAGCTTTCTTT.

This clone has more than one count but fewer than ten. The chain couples TRBV11-3 to TRBJ1-1; D is possibly TRBD1 (6 bases). The CDR3 runs 14 residues. V was clipped by 2 bases and J by 4 bases, with 11 bases between them. Germline-derived CDR1 and CDR2 are SGHNT and YENEEA. This CDR3 is CASSLQRGSTEAFF. Written as DNA, the CDR3 is TGTGCCAGCAGCTTACAGAGGGGGTCCACTGAAGCTTTCTTT.

The chain employs TRBV7-8 and TRBJ1-5; maybe TRBD1 (6 bases). V dropped 6 bases and J dropped 0 bases, with 15 bases sitting between them. The CDR3 has 16 amino acids. Germline V gives CDR1 SGHVS, CDR2 FQNEAQ. Written as DNA, the CDR3 is TGTGCCAGCAGTCAGGACAGAGGAAATAGCAATCAGCCCCAGCATTTT. This codes for CASSQDRGNSNQPQHF.

The V gene is TRBV7-2, the J gene TRBJ2-7, with D possibly TRBD1 on 5 matching bases. This CDR3 is 14 amino acids long. The V gene lost 0 bases and the J gene lost 0 bases, with 6 bases spanning the gap. Germline assignment: CDR1 SGHTA and CDR2 FQGNSA. CDR3 DNA: TGTGCCAGCAGCTTAGCGGGGCGCTCCTACGAGCAGTACTTC. Encoded protein: CASSLAGRSYEQYF.

This rearrangement joins TRBV2 to TRBJ2-4; D perhaps matches TRBD1 (5 bases). This CDR3 has 16 amino acids. Trimming pared 2 bases from V and 8 bases from J, leaving 19 bases between. CDR1 and CDR2 from the germline V gene are SNHLY and FYNNEI. CDR3 amino acids: CASSENTVSVRDIQYF. CDR3 coding DNA: TGTGCCAGCAGTGAAAACACAGTCTCCGTCAGGGACATTCAGTACTTC.

The rearrangement joins TRBV10-3 to TRBJ1-1, with D unresolved. Trimming removed 1 base from V and 3 bases from J, with 9 bases in between. This CDR3 is 14 amino acids long. CDR1 and CDR2 (germline): ENHRY, SYGVKD. In DNA, the CDR3 is TGTGCCATCAGTGAGTTGGGCCCGGACACTGAAGCTTTCTTT. Translation gives CAISELGPDTEAFF.

The J gene is TRBJ2-3, the V gene TRBV19, with 9 bases that match TRBD2. The CDR3 spans 16 residues. Per the germline V gene, CDR1 is LNHDA and CDR2 is SQIVND (reference sequence). J lost 1 base, V lost 3 bases, and 5 bases had no gene match. CDR3 bases: TGTGCCAGTAGTATCTTGGGACTAGCCCGCACAGATACGCAGTATTTT. It yields the protein CASSILGLARTDTQYF.

This chain links TRBV28 with TRBJ2-7, with 7 bases lining up with TRBD1. The V and J ends lost 8 bases and 2 bases, in that order; junction bases with no gene match: 3. This CDR3 has 12 residues. From germline, CDR1 is MDHEN and CDR2 SYDVKM. The CDR3 reads CASRDRAYEQYF. The CDR3 nucleotides read TGTGCCAGCCGGGACAGAGCCTACGAGCAGTACTTC.

The chain links TRBV6-2 or TRBV6-3 to TRBJ1-5, with D hard to call. Trimming removed 0 bases at V and 0 bases at J, with 9 bases between. The V gene's germline CDR1 is MNHEY and CDR2 SVGEGT. CDR3 length equals 16 residues. In DNA form, the CDR3 reads TGTGCCAGCAGTTACTCCGGGGTTTATAGCAATCAGCCCCAGCATTTT. Encoded protein: CASSYSGVYSNQPQHF.

The sample holds a few counts of this clone. CDR3 region: CASSGGLAGLIVNTGELFF. CDR3 in DNA: TGTGCCAGCAGCGGGGGACTAGCGGGCCTAATTGTGAACACCGGGGAGCTGTTTTTT. The V and J genes are TRBV13 and TRBJ2-2; 12 nucleotides agree with TRBD2. The CDR3 covers 19 residues. CDR1 is PRHDT, CDR2 FYEKMQ, per germline (reference sequence). The trim removed 5 bases at V and 1 base at J, leaving 11 bases unmatched.

The sample holds one count of this clone. V is TRBV9 and J is TRBJ2-1; 11 bases are a match to TRBD1. Trimming at V came to 4 bases and at J to 3 bases, leaving 6 bases not matched to a gene. From germline, CDR1 is SGDLS and CDR2 YYNGEE. The CDR3 sequence is 16 residues long. CDR3 residues: CASSPSGTGGYNEQFF. Here the CDR3 DNA reads TGTGCCAGCAGCCCCTCTGGGACAGGGGGCTACAATGAGCAGTTCTTC.

CDR3 sequence: CASSTSGQNNSPLHF. The DNA of the CDR3 is TGTGCCAGCAGCACCTCGGGACAGAATAATTCACCCCTCCACTTT. This sequence joins TRBV6-5 and TRBJ1-6; TRBD1 aligns across 7 bases. Germline-derived CDR1 and CDR2 are MNHEY and SVGAGI. The CDR3 consists of 15 residues. With 6 bases clipped from V and 5 bases from J, the junction kept 7 bases outside the gene matches.

The chain uses TRBV6-5 and TRBJ1-2; TRBD1 agrees at 8 bases. CDR3 length equals 12 residues. Unmatched junction bases numbered 7, after V lost 8 bases and J lost 8 bases. Germline V gives CDR1 MNHEY, CDR2 SVGAGI. CDR3 bases: TGTGCCAGCTGGGGGACAGGAGGCGGCTACACCTTC. Translation: CASWGTGGGYTF.

Points on this clone: Additional DNA sequences in this sample encode the identical CDR3. The chain uses TRBV14 and TRBJ1-1, with unresolved D. V gave up 3 bases and J gave up 1 base, with 6 bases separating them. The CDR3 runs 13 residues. Germline CDR1 and CDR2: SGHDN and FVKESK. For the CDR3, the DNA is TGTGCCAGCAGCCATACGGGGAACACTGAAGCTTTCTTT. Its translation: CASSHTGNTEAFF.

The chain recombines TRBV30 with TRBJ1-3, with D perhaps matching TRBD1 (6 bases). Per germline, CDR1 GTSNPN and CDR2 SVGIG (reference sequence). There are 13 residues in the CDR3. V lost 3 bases, J lost 3 bases, and 9 bases lay in between. CDR3 sequence reads: CAWSQGFGNTIYF. CDR3 coding DNA: TGTGCCTGGAGCCAGGGGTTTGGAAACACCATATATTTT.

This rearrangement joins TRBV10-3 to TRBJ1-5, with D perhaps matching TRBD1 (5 bases). V lost 0 bases, J lost 1 base, and 19 bases lay in between. The CDR3 length is 19 residues. Per germline, CDR1 ENHRY and CDR2 SYGVKD. CDR3 sequence (DNA): TGTGCCATCAGTGAGTCGAGCTTCGGGGGGTTGGTAAGCAATCAGCCCCAGCATTTT. Encoded protein: CAISESSFGGLVSNQPQHF.

The chain links TRBV20-1 to TRBJ1-1, with D maybe TRBD1 (6 bases). The V gene's germline CDR1 is DFQATT and CDR2 SNEGSKA (reference sequence). The CDR3 is 13 residues long. V dropped 3 bases and J dropped 1 base, with 9 bases sitting between them. The CDR3 loop reads CSASKQGNTEAFF. CDR3 sequence (DNA): TGCAGTGCTAGTAAACAGGGGAACACTGAAGCTTTCTTT.

The chain links TRBV27 to TRBJ1-6; D perhaps matches TRBD1 (6 bases). The CDR3 runs 17 residues. V shed 5 bases and J shed 5 bases, with 19 bases lying between them. Germline V CDR1 and CDR2: MNHEY, SMNVEV (reference sequence). CDR3 residues: CASSPRPGGLDNSPLHF. The CDR3 region has the DNA TGTGCCAGCAGTCCCCGACCGGGGGGCTTGGATAATTCACCCCTCCACTTT.

This clone has only one observation. The chain joins TRBV7-2 to TRBJ1-4; D not resolved. Deletions cut 5 bases from V and 8 bases from J, with 12 bases between. The V gene's germline CDR1 is SGHTA and CDR2 FQGNSA. The CDR3 extends over 13 amino acids. The CDR3 region has the DNA TGTGCCAGCAGCCGCGGGTTTATAGAAAAACTGTTTTTT. Amino acids: CASSRGFIEKLFF.

The rearrangement joins TRBV3-1 (or the pseudogene TRBV3-2) to TRBJ2-7, with 7 bases fitting TRBD2. Germline assignment: CDR1 LGHDT and CDR2 YNNKEL (reference sequence). Trimming cost V 1 base and J 6 bases; bases outside gene matches: 9. The CDR3 extends over 15 amino acids. The CDR3 sequence is CASSQGASGRGEQYF. CDR3 coding DNA: TGTGCCAGCAGCCAAGGGGCTAGCGGCCGGGGCGAGCAGTACTTC.

This clone was detected only once. CDR3 protein: CASSRTSLDEQFF. Written as DNA, the CDR3 is TGTGCCAGCAGCAGGACTAGCCTCGATGAGCAGTTCTTC. The rearrangement joins TRBV7-2 to TRBJ2-1; 8 bases are shared with TRBD2. The junction had 5 bases not matched to a gene; V was cut back by 5 bases and J by 8 bases. The CDR3 runs to 13 residues. Germline V gene sequence: CDR1 SGHTA, CDR2 FQGNSA.

This chain links TRBV20-1 with TRBJ2-1; maybe TRBD2 (6 bases). The CDR3 consists of 14 residues. The V end was cut by 4 bases, the J end by 9 bases, with 19 bases between. Looked up from germline, CDR1 is DFQATT and CDR2 is SNEGSKA (reference sequence). CDR3 bases: TGCAGTGCTATTGACCCGGGAGCTTCGTCTGAGCAGTTCTTC. This translates into CSAIDPGASSEQFF.

CDR3 bases: TGTGCCAGCAGCCATTGGGACTACACAGATACGCAGTATTTT. Encoded protein: CASSHWDYTDTQYF. The chain couples TRBV5-4 to TRBJ2-3, with 7 positions matching TRBD2. There are 14 residues in the CDR3. Germline V CDR1 and CDR2: SGHNT, YYREEE (reference sequence). V lost 4 bases and J lost 2; bases outside the gene matches: 4. The variable domain in full, completed from reference TRBV5-4 and TRBJ2-3, reads ETGVTQSPTHLIKTRGQQVTLRCSSQSGHNTVSWYQQALGQGPQFIFQYYREEENGRGNFPPRFSGLQFPNYSSELNVNALELDDSALYLCASSHWDYTDTQYFGPGTRLTVL.

The genes are TRBV4-2 and TRBJ1-2, with 10 nucleotides matching TRBD1. Germline trimming cut 1 base from V and 8 bases from J; bases unmatched to any gene: 19. The CDR3 extends over 19 amino acids. The V gene's germline CDR1 is LGHNA and CDR2 YNFKEQ. This chain's CDR3 is CASSQVLLGGTGEVRGYTF. The CDR3 DNA follows: TGTGCCAGCAGCCAAGTTTTGTTAGGAGGGACAGGGGAAGTTCGAGGCTACACCTTC.

V usage is TRBV2 and J usage is TRBJ2-7, with D uncertain. The germline V gene encodes CDR1 SNHLY and CDR2 FYNNEI. V dropped 11 bases and J dropped 2 bases, with 16 bases sitting between them. This CDR3 has 13 residues. CDR3 loop: CAGTVGPPYEQYF. CDR3 DNA sequence: TGTGCCGGAACAGTGGGTCCCCCCTACGAGCAGTACTTC.